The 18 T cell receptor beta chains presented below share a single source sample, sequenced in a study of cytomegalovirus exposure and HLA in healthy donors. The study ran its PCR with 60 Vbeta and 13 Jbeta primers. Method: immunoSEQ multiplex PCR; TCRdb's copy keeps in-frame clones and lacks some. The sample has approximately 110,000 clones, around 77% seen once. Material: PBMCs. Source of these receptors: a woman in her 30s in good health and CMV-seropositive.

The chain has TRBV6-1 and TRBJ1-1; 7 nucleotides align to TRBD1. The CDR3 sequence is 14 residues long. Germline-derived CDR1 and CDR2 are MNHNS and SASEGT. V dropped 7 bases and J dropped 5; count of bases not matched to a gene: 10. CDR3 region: CASNYNRGWTEAFF. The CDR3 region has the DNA TGTGCCAGCAACTATAACAGGGGATGGACTGAAGCTTTCTTT.

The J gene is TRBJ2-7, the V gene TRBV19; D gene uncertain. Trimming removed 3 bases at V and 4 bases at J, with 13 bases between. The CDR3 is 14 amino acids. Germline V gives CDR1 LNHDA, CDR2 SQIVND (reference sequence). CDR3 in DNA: TGTGCCAGTAGTATGAGGTTGGAAACTTACGAGCAGTACTTC. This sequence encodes CASSMRLETYEQYF.

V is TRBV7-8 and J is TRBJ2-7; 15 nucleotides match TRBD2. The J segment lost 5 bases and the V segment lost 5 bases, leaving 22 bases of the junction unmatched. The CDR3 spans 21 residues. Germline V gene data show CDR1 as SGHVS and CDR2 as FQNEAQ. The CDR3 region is CASSTDGHDNGLAGGPHEQYF. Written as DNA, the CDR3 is TGTGCCAGCAGCACAGACGGACACGACAACGGACTAGCGGGGGGGCCCCACGAGCAGTACTTC. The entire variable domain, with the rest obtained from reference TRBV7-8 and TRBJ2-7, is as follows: GAGVSQSPRYKVAKRGQDVALRCDPISGHVSLFWYQQALGQGPEFLTYFQNEAQLDKSGLPSDRFFAERPEGSVSTLKIQRTQQEDSAVYLCASSTDGHDNGLAGGPHEQYFGPGTRLTVT.

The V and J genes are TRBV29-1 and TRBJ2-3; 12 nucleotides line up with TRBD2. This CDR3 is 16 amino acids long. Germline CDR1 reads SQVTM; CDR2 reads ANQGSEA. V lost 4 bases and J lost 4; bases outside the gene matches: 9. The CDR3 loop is CSVVERLAGVADTQYF. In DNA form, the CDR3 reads TGCAGCGTTGTGGAAAGACTAGCGGGAGTAGCAGATACGCAGTATTTT.

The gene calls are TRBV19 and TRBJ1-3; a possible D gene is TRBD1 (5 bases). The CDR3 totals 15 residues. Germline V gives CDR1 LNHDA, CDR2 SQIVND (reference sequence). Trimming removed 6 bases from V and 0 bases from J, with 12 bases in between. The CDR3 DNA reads TGTGCCAGTAGGGGGGGACTGCTCTCTGGAAACACCATATATTTT. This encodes CASRGGLLSGNTIYF.

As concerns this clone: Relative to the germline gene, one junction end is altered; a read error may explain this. CDR3 in DNA: TGTGCCAGCAGTGAAAGACAGGGTGGATCACCCCCCCACTTT. Its protein is CASSERQGGSPPHF. The rearrangement joins TRBV6-1 to TRBJ1-6, with 7 nucleotides matching TRBD1. This CDR3 region has 14 residues. CDR1 MNHNS and CDR2 SASEGT come from the germline V gene.

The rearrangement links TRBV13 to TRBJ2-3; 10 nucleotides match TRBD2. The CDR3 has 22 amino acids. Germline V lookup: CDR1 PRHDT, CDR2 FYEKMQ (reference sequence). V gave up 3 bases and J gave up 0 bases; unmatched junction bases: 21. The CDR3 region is CASSFAGTVAGGRQSSTDTQYF. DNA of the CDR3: TGTGCCAGCAGCTTTGCAGGCACCGTAGCGGGAGGACGCCAATCTAGCACAGATACGCAGTATTTT.

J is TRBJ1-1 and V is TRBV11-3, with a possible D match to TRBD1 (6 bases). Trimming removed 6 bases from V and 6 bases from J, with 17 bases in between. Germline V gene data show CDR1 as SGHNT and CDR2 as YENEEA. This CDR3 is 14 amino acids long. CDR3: CASRTQGQGAEAFF. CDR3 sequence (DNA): TGTGCCAGCAGAACCCAGGGGCAGGGCGCTGAAGCTTTCTTT.

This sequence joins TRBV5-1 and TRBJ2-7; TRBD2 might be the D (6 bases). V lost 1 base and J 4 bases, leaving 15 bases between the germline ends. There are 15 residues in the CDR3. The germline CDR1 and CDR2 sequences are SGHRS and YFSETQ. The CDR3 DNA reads TGCGCCAGCAGCTTGTCCGGGACTCCCGCTTACGAGCAGTACTTC. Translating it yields CASSLSGTPAYEQYF.

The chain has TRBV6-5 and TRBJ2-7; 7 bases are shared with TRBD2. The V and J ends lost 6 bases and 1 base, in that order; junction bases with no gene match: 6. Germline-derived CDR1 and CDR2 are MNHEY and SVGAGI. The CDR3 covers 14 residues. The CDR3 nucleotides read TGTGCCAGCAGCCTCGGGACTAAGTCCTACGAGCAGTACTTC. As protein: CASSLGTKSYEQYF.

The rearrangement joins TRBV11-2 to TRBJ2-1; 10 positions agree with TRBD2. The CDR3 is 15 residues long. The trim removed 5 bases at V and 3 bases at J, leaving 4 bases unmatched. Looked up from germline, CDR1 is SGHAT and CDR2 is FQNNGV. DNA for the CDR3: TGTGCCAGCAGCCCACTAGCGGGGAACTACAATGAGCAGTTCTTC. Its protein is CASSPLAGNYNEQFF.

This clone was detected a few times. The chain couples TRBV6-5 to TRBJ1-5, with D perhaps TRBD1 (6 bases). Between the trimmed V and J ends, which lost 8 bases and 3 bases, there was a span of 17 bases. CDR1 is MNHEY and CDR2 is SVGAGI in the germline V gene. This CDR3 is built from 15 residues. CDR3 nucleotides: TGTGCCAGCGGGGTTAAATACAGGGACAATCAGCCCCAGCATTTT. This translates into CASGVKYRDNQPQHF.

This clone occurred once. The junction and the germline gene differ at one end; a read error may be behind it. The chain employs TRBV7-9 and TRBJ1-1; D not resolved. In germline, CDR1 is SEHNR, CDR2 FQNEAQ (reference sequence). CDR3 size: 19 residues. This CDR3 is CSSSPSRGRYTSLNTEAFF. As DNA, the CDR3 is TGTTCCAGCAGCCCGAGTAGAGGGAGATATACATCCTTGAACACTGAAGCTTTCTTT.

The DNA of the CDR3 is TGTGCCAGCAGTTTAGGGGCAGCGGGTTCACCCCTCCACTTT. Its protein product is CASSLGAAGSPLHF. The chain has TRBV27 and TRBJ1-6, with D perhaps matching TRBD1 (5 bases). The V end was cut by 2 bases, the J end by 9 bases, with 11 bases between. The CDR3 covers 14 residues. CDR1 MNHEY and CDR2 SMNVEV come from the germline V gene (reference sequence).

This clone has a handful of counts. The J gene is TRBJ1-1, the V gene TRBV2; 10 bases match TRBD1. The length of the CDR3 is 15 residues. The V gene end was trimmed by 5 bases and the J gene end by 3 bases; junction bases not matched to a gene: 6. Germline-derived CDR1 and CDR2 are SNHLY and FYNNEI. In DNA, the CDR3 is TGTGCCAGCAGTCCTCAGACAGGGGGCTACACTGAAGCTTTCTTT. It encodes CASSPQTGGYTEAFF.

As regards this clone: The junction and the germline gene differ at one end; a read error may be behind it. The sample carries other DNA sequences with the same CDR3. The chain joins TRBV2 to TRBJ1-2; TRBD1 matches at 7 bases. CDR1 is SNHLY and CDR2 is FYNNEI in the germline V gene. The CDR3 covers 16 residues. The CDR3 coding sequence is TGCGCCAGCCTACCGACAGGGTCTGATTCTTTCTATGGCTACACCTTC. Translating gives CASLPTGSDSFYGYTF.

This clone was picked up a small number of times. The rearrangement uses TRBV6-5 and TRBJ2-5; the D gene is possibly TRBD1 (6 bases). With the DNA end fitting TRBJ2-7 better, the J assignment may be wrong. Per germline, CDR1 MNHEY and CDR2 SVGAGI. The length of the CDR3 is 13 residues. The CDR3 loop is CASMVGGGYEQYF. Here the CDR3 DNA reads TGTGCCAGCATGGTAGGGGGTGGTTACGAGCAGTACTTC.

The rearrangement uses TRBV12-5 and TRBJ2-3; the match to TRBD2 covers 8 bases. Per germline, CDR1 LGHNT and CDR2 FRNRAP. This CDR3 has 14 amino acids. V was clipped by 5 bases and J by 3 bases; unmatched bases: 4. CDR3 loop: CASGAGLETDTQYF. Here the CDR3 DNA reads TGTGCTAGTGGTGCGGGACTAGAGACAGATACGCAGTATTTT.